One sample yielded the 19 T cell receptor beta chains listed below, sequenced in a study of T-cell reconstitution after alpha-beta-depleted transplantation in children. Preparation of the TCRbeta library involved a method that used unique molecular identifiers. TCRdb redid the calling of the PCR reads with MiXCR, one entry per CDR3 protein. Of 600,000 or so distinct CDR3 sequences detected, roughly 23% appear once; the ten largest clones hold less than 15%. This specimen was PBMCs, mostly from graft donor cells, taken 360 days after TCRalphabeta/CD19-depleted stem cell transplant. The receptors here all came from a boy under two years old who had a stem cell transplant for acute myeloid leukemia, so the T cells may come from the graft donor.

The CDR3: CASSASLGAKNIQYF. As DNA, the CDR3 is TGTGCCAGCAGCGCCTCCCTGGGGGCCAAAAACATTCAGTACTTC. The chain joins TRBV9 to TRBJ2-4; D is unresolved. The V end lost 3 bases, the J end lost 1 base, and 11 bases lay between the germline ends. The CDR3 has 15 residues. The germline V gene has CDR1 SGDLS and CDR2 YYNGEE.

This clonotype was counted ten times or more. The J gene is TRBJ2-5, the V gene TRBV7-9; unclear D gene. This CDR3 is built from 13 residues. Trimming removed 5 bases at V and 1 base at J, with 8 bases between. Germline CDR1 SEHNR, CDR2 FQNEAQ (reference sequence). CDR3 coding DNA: TGTGCCAGCAGCCCGGAGCTCCAAGAGACCCAGTACTTC. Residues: CASSPELQETQYF.

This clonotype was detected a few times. The CDR3 DNA follows: TGTGCCAGCAGTGAAAAGGCCGGTCTTCCCTCTGGGGCCAACGTCCTGACTTTC. Translation: CASSEKAGLPSGANVLTF. The chain combines TRBV25-1 with TRBJ2-6; D is undetermined. The V end was cut by 2 bases, the J end by 0 bases, with 14 bases between. Germline CDR1 reads MGHDK; CDR2 reads SYGVNS. There are 18 residues in the CDR3.

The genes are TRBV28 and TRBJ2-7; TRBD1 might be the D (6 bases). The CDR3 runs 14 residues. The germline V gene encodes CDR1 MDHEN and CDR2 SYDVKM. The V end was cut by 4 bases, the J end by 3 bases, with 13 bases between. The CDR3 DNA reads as TGTGCCAGCAGTTACCGGACAGCGATCTACGAGCAGTACGTC. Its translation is CASSYRTAIYEQYV.

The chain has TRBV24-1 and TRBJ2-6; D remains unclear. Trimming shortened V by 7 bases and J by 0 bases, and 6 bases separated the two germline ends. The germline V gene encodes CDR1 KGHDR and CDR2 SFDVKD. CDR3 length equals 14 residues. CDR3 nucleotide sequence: TGTGCCACCAGCCCGTCCTCTGGGGCCAACGTCCTGACTTTC. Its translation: CATSPSSGANVLTF.

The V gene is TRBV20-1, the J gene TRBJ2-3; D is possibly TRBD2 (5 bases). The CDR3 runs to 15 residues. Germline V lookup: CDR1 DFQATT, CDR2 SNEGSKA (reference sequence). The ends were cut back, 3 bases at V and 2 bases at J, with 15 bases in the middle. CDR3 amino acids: CSARRQRLSTDTQYF. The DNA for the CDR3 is TGCAGTGCTAGGAGGCAGCGGCTTTCCACAGATACGCAGTATTTT.

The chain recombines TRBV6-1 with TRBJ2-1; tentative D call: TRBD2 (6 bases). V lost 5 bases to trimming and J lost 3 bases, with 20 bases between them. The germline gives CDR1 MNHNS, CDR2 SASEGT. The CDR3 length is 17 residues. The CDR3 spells CASSQAGSGSLYNEQFF. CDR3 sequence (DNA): TGTGCCAGCAGTCAGGCGGGTAGCGGTTCCCTCTACAATGAGCAGTTCTTC.

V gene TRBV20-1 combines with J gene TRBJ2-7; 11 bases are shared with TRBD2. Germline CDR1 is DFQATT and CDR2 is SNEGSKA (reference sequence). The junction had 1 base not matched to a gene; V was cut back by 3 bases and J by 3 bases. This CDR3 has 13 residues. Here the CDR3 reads CSARGLADYEQYF. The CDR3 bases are TGCAGTGCTAGGGGACTAGCGGACTACGAGCAGTACTTC.

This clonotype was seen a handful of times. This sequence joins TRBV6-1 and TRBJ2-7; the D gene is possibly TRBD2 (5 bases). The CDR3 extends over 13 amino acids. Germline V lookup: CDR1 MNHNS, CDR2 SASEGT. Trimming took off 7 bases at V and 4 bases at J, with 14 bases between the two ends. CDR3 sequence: CASTTLSGYEQYF. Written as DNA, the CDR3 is TGTGCCAGCACCACTCTATCGGGGTACGAGCAGTACTTC.

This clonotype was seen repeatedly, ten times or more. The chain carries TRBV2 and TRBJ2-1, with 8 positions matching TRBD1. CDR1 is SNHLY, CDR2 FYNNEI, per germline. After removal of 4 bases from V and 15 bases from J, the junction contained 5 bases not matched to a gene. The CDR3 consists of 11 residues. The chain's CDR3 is CASSVDRVLFF. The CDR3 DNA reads TGTGCCAGCAGTGTGGACAGGGTGCTGTTCTTC. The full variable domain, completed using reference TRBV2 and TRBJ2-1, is EPEVTQTPSHQVTQMGQEVILRCVPISNHLYFYWYRQILGQKVEFLVSFYNNEISEKSEIFDDQFSVERPDGSNFTLKIRSTKLEDSAMYFCASSVDRVLFFGPGTRLTVL.

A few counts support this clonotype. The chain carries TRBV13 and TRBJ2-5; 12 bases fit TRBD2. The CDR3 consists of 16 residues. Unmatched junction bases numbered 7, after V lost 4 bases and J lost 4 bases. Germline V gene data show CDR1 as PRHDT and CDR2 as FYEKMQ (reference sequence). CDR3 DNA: TGTGCCAGCAGCTCCGGACTAGCGGGGCGGGGAGAGACCCAGTACTTC. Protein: CASSSGLAGRGETQYF.

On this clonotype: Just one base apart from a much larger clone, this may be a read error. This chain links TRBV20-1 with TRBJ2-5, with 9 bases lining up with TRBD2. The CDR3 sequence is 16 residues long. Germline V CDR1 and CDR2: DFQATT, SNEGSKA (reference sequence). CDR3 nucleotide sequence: TGCTGTGCTAGAGATGCCAGCGGGGGGATCCAAGAGACCCAGTACTTC. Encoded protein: CCARDASGGIQETQYF.

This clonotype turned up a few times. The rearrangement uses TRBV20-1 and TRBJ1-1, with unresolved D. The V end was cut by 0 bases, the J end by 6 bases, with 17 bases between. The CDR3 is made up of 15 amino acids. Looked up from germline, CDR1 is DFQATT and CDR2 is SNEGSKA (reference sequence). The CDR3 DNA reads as TGCAGTGCTAGAGATTCAACCCCACCGACCCCTGAAGCTTTCTTT. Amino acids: CSARDSTPPTPEAFF.

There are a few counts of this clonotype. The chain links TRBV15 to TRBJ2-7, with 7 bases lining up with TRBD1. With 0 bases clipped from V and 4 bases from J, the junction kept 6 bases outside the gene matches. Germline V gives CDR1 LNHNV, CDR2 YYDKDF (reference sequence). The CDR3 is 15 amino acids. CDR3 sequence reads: CATSRDSGQLYEQYF. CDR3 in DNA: TGTGCCACCAGCAGAGATTCGGGACAGTTGTACGAGCAGTACTTC. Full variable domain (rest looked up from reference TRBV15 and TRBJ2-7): DAMVIQNPRYQVTQFGKPVTLSCSQTLNHNVMYWYQQKSSQAPKLLFHYYDKDFNNEADTPDNFQSRRPNTSFCFLDIRSPGLGDTAMYLCATSRDSGQLYEQYFGPGTRLTVT.

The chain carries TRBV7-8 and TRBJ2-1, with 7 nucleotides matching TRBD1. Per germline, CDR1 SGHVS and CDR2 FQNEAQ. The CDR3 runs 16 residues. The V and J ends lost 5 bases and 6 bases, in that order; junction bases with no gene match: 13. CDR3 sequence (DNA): TGTGCCAGCAGCCCCCTCGGTAAAAGGGGGCGCAATGAGCAGTTCTTC. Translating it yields CASSPLGKRGRNEQFF.

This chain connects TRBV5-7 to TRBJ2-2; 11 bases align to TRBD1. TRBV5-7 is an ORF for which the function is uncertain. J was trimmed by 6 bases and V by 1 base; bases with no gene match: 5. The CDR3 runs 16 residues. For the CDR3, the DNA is TGTGCCAGCAGCTTGTTGGGACAGGGGGTCGCCGGGGAGCTGTTTTTT. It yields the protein CASSLLGQGVAGELFF.

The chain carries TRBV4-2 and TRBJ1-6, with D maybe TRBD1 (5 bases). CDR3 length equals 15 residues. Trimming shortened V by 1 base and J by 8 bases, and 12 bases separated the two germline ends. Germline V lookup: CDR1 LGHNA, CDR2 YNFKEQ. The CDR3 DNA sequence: TGTGCCAGCAGCCAAGGGGACGGGGTTGATTCACCCCTCCACTTT. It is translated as CASSQGDGVDSPLHF.

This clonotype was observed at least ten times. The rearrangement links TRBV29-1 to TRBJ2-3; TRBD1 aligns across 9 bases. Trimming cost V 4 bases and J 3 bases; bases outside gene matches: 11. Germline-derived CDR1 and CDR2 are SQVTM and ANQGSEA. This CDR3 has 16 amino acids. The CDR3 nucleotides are TGCAGCGTTGGTGCTTGGGACAGGGTTTCAACAGATACGCAGTATTTT. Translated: CSVGAWDRVSTDTQYF.

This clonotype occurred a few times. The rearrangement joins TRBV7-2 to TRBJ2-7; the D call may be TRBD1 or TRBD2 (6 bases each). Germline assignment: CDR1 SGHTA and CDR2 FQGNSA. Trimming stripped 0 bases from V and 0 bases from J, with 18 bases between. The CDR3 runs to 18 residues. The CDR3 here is CASSLALGGGEPSYEQYV. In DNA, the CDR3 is TGTGCCAGCAGCTTAGCCCTCGGGGGCGGGGAGCCCTCCTACGAGCAGTACGTC.